What follows describes a single T cell receptor beta chain. In germline, CDR1 is WNHNN, CDR2 SYGVQD (reference sequence). Trimming removed 10 bases from V and 3 bases from J; junction bases left unmatched: 4. The CDR3 is made up of 13 amino acids. TCRdb's table, derived via immunoSEQ multiplex PCR, lists solely in-frame clones and lacks some. The repertoire holds 250,000 to 300,000 clones, with roughly nine tenths as singletons. This sample was taken from a study of blood T cell repertoires in COVID-19. Background on the study: Sources were T cells, B-cell-depleted T cells, or PBMCs; the material itself was cDNA or gDNA.

The rearrangement uses TRBV10-1 and TRBJ2-7; 12 bases are shared with TRBD2. This sequence originates from a man aged 45-65 years with acute or convalescent COVID-19. The sequencing input was peripheral blood. This CDR3 is CATRLAGDYEQYF. The CDR3 nucleotides are TGCGCCACCAGACTAGCGGGGGACTACGAGCAGTACTTC.